This T cell receptor beta chain emerged from a study of blood T cells in healthy people across ages. Whenever a sample was processed, at least 6 million PBMCs were isolated. Germline assignment: CDR1 MNHEY and CDR2 SVGAGI. J was trimmed by 6 bases and V by 5 bases; bases with no gene match: 6. The CDR3 has 14 amino acids. Sample-barcoded 5' priming and a J-beta primer mix drove a second PCR of about 6 to 11 cycles. TCRdb recomputed calls from the 5' RACE reads with MiXCR, one row per CDR3 protein. The sample holds about 570,000 distinct CDR3 sequences, around 27% seen once. The same data also went into a second study, on T cells of mothers and their children. As reported in that work: The study sampled three healthy Caucasian mothers and their six children.

The chain employs TRBV6-5 and TRBJ1-4, with TRBD1 matching over 7 bases. Sequenced input: blood. This TCR was recovered from a boy between 2 and 10 years old in good health. CDR3 residues: CASSRQGRDEKLFF. The CDR3 nucleotides are TGTGCCAGCAGTCGACAGGGCAGGGATGAAAAACTGTTTTTT.